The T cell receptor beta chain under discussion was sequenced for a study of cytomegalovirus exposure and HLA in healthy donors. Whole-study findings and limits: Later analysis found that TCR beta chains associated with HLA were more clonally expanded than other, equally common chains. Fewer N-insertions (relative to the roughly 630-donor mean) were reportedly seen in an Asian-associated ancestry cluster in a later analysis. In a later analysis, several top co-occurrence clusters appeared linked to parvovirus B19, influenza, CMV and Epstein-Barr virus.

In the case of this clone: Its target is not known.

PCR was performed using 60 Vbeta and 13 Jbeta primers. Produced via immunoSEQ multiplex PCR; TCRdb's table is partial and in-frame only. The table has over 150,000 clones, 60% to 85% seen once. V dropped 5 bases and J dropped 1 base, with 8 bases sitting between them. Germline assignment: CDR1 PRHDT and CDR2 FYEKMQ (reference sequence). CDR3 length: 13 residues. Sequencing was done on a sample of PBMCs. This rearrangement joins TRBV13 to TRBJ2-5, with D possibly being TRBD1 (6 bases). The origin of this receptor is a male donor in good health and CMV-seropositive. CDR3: CASSLQGQETQYF. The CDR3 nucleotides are TGTGCCAGCAGCCTACAGGGCCAAGAGACCCAGTACTTC. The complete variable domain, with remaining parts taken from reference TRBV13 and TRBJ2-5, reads AAGVIQSPRHLIKEKRETATLKCYPIPRHDTVYWYQQGPGQDPQFLISFYEKMQSDKGSIPDRFSAQQFSDYHSELNMSSLELGDSALYFCASSLQGQETQYFGPGTRLLVL.